One T cell receptor (beta chain) is described in this entry. The sample comes from a study of blood T cell repertoires in COVID-19. As for the study in general: In each case, the material was cDNA or gDNA derived from T cells, B-cell-depleted T cells, or PBMCs.

In the authors' workflow: Scientists estimated how many nucleated cells there were by amplifying reference gene primers. Measured with immunoSEQ multiplex PCR; TCRdb has only the in-frame clones, and not every one. Clone size and V and J calls were adopted from that table, with D and trimming inferred from the DNA. The table has about 400,000 clones, more than 70% seen once. The CDR3 is 14 amino acids. The germline gives CDR1 MNHEY, CDR2 SMNVEV (reference sequence). V was clipped by 3 bases and J by 2 bases, with 9 bases between them. The specimen was peripheral blood. The receptor's source is a man between 40 and 49 years old with acute or convalescent COVID-19. The gene calls are TRBV27 and TRBJ2-3; no reliable D call. The CDR3 region is CASSFSGTTDTQYF. DNA for the CDR3: TGTGCCAGCAGTTTCTCAGGTACCACAGATACGCAGTATTTT.